These 16 T cell receptor beta chains were all obtained from the same sample, sequenced in a study of cytomegalovirus exposure and HLA in healthy donors. The PCR ran on 60 Vbeta and 13 Jbeta primers. Profiling relied on immunoSEQ multiplex PCR, and the TCRdb table lists in-frame clones only, not all of them. Found here are roughly 250,000 clones, under 80% of them singletons; the top ten hold about 2.1%. Sequences were obtained from PBMCs. The receptors were sampled from a female donor in good health and CMV-seronegative.

The V call is TRBV7-2, the J call TRBJ1-1, with D possibly matching TRBD1 (5 bases). The V end lost 3 bases, the J end lost 11 bases, and 13 bases lay between the germline ends. The germline CDR1 and CDR2 sequences are SGHTA and FQGNSA. The CDR3 is 12 amino acids. The CDR3 reads CASSFSWGDAFF. The CDR3 nucleotides are TGTGCCAGCAGCTTTTCTTGGGGCGACGCTTTCTTT. The entire variable domain, with the rest obtained from reference TRBV7-2 and TRBJ1-1, is as follows: GAGVSQSPSNKVTEKGKDVELRCDPISGHTALYWYRQSLGQGLEFLIYFQGNSAPDKSGLPSDRFSAERTGGSVSTLTIQRTQQEDSAVYLCASSFSWGDAFFGQGTRLTVV.

The chain joins TRBV6-1 to TRBJ2-7, with 9 nucleotides matching TRBD1. This CDR3 spans 13 amino acids. V lost 4 bases and J lost 3; bases outside the gene matches: 1. Germline V gene lookup returns CDR1 MNHNS and CDR2 SASEGT. The CDR3 sequence is CASSADRGYEQYF. The CDR3 DNA reads TGTGCCAGCAGTGCGGACAGGGGCTACGAGCAGTACTTC.

The chain recombines TRBV30 with TRBJ2-1, with 10 positions matching TRBD1. The CDR3 runs to 16 residues. V lost 0 bases, J lost 3 bases, and 5 bases stayed unmatched. Germline V gene data show CDR1 as GTSNPN and CDR2 as SVGIG (reference sequence). Here the CDR3 reads CAWSVLGTGDYNEQFF. The CDR3, as DNA: TGTGCCTGGAGTGTACTCGGGACAGGGGACTACAATGAGCAGTTCTTC.

J is TRBJ2-5 and V is TRBV10-1; no firm D call. Trimming cost V 0 bases and J 5 bases, with 7 bases left between them. This CDR3 region has 13 residues. In germline, CDR1 is WNHNN, CDR2 SYGVQD (reference sequence). Written as DNA, the CDR3 is TGCGCCAGCAGTGAGTCGAGTTGGGAGACCCAGTACTTC. Its protein product is CASSESSWETQYF.

This clone was seen a single time. The chain uses TRBV7-3 and TRBJ1-6, with 7 bases matching TRBD1. This CDR3 region has 13 residues. CDR1 is SGHTA and CDR2 is FQGTGA in the germline V gene. Germline trimming cut 5 bases from V and 11 bases from J; bases unmatched to any gene: 6. CDR3 amino acids: CASSPRQGTPLHF. As DNA, the CDR3 is TGTGCCAGCAGCCCCCGACAGGGAACACCCCTCCACTTT.

This sequence joins TRBV6-5 and TRBJ2-5; 10 bases fit TRBD2. There are 14 residues in the CDR3. Germline CDR1 is MNHEY and CDR2 is SVGAGI. After removal of 6 bases from V and 11 bases from J, the junction contained 12 bases not matched to a gene. The CDR3 DNA sequence: TGTGCCAGCAGCGCTAGCGGGAGCAGTGGGGAGCAGTACTTC. As protein: CASSASGSSGEQYF.

The table lists this clone with a few counts. The V and J genes are TRBV6-4 and TRBJ2-7; 7 positions match TRBD2. CDR1 is MRHNA, CDR2 SNTAGT, per germline. Trimming at V came to 7 bases and at J to 1 base, leaving 10 bases not matched to a gene. This CDR3 has 15 residues. CDR3 bases: TGTGCCAGCATCCGTTTGGGAGGGTATTCCTACGAGCAGTACTTC. As protein: CASIRLGGYSYEQYF.

The chain has TRBV5-4 and TRBJ1-2; 10 positions match TRBD1. After removal of 2 bases from V and 4 bases from J, the junction contained 8 bases not matched to a gene. The CDR3 is made up of 16 amino acids. The V gene's germline CDR1 is SGHNT and CDR2 YYREEE (reference sequence). The chain's CDR3 is CASSLGTGAPLYGYTF. In DNA form, the CDR3 reads TGTGCCAGCAGCTTAGGGACAGGGGCCCCTCTCTATGGCTACACCTTC.

The chain combines TRBV27 with TRBJ2-7; D is undetermined. The CDR3 covers 13 residues. CDR1 is MNHEY and CDR2 is SMNVEV in the germline V gene (reference sequence). Trimming cost V 5 bases and J 7 bases, with 15 bases left between them. The CDR3 loop is CASSIFPSGEQYF. The CDR3 nucleotides read TGTGCCAGCAGTATTTTTCCTAGTGGGGAGCAGTACTTC.

The rearrangement links TRBV9 to TRBJ2-7; TRBD2 matches 7 bases. V dropped 0 bases and J dropped 3; count of bases not matched to a gene: 3. From germline, CDR1 is SGDLS and CDR2 YYNGEE. CDR3 length: 14 residues. CDR3 nucleotides: TGTGCCAGCAGCGTAGCTCCTAGCGGCTACGAGCAGTACTTC. Amino acid sequence: CASSVAPSGYEQYF.

The chain carries TRBV7-7 and TRBJ2-7; D possibly corresponds to TRBD1 (6 bases). V was cut by 5 bases and J by 3 bases, with 14 bases left in between. In germline, CDR1 is SSHAT, CDR2 FNYEAQ (reference sequence). This CDR3 is built from 14 residues. The CDR3 loop is CASSPQTGGYEQYF. Here the CDR3 DNA reads TGTGCCAGCAGCCCCCAGACAGGTGGCTACGAGCAGTACTTC.

This sequence joins TRBV28 and TRBJ1-2; a possible D gene is TRBD1 (6 bases). The germline V gene has CDR1 MDHEN and CDR2 SYDVKM. This CDR3 has 14 residues. Trimming cost V 8 bases and J 5 bases, with 18 bases left between them. CDR3 sequence: CASRNIKGQYGYTF. CDR3 in DNA: TGTGCCAGCCGAAATATTAAAGGACAGTATGGCTACACCTTC.

This chain joins TRBV9 and TRBJ1-2; D remains unclear. This CDR3 contains 14 residues. Germline assignment: CDR1 SGDLS and CDR2 YYNGEE. V was pared by 0 bases and J by 4 bases, with 10 bases between. CDR3 nucleotide sequence: TGTGCCAGCAGCGTAGCGGTGGGCTCCTATGGCTACACCTTC. The encoded protein is CASSVAVGSYGYTF.

This chain connects TRBV7-9 to TRBJ2-3; 10 bases map to TRBD2. The germline CDR1 and CDR2 sequences are SEHNR and FQNEAQ (reference sequence). The ends lost 5 bases at V and 12 bases at J; junction bases unmatched: 11. The CDR3 loop spans 14 amino acids. CDR3 sequence reads: CASSPAGAGGGQYF. The CDR3 coding sequence is TGTGCCAGCAGCCCCGCCGGAGCGGGAGGGGGCCAGTATTTT.

The genes are TRBV30 and TRBJ1-2; D gene ambiguous. Trimming removed 1 base from V and 5 bases from J, with 14 bases in between. Germline CDR1 is GTSNPN and CDR2 is SVGIG (reference sequence). There are 14 residues in the CDR3. This CDR3 reads CAWSEGGRNYGYTF. CDR3 nucleotide sequence: TGTGCCTGGAGTGAGGGAGGGCGAAATTATGGCTACACCTTC.

The V gene is TRBV10-3, the J gene TRBJ2-1, with TRBD2 matching over 11 bases. Unmatched junction bases numbered 2, after V lost 4 bases and J lost 0 bases. The CDR3 totals 16 residues. Germline loops: CDR1 ENHRY, CDR2 SYGVKD. CDR3 sequence: CAISGGLAASYNEQFF. In DNA form, the CDR3 reads TGTGCCATCAGTGGGGGACTAGCGGCCTCCTACAATGAGCAGTTCTTC.